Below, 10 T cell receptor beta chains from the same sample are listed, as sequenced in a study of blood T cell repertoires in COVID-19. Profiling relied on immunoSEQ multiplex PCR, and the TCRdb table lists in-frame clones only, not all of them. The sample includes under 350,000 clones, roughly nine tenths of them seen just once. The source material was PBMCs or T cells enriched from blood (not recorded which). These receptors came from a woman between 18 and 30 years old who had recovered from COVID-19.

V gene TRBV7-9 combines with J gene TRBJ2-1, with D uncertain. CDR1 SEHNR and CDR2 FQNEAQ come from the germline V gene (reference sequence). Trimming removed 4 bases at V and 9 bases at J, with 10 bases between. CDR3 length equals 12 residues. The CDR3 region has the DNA TGTGCCAGCAGCTCAATCCAATCTGAGCAGTTCTTC. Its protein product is CASSSIQSEQFF.

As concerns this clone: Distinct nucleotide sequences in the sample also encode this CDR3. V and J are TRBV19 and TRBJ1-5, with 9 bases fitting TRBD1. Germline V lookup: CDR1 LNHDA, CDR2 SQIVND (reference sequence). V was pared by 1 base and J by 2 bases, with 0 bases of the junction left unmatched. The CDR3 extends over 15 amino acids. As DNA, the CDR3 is TGTGCCAGTAGTATAGGACAGGGGGGCAATCAGCCCCAGCATTTT. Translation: CASSIGQGGNQPQHF.

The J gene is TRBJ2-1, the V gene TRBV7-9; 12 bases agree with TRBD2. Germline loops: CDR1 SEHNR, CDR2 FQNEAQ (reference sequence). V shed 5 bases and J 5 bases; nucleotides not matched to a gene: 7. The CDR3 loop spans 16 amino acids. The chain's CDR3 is CASSTPTSGRHNEQFF. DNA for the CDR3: TGTGCCAGCAGCACCCCGACTAGCGGGAGACACAATGAGCAGTTCTTC.

CDR3 amino acids: CASKRSVDSPLHF. The DNA for the CDR3 is TGTGCCAGCAAGAGATCCGTGGATTCACCCCTCCACTTT. V usage is TRBV28 and J usage is TRBJ1-6; unclear D gene. Trimming took off 7 bases at V and 8 bases at J, with 12 bases between the two ends. The V gene's germline CDR1 is MDHEN and CDR2 SYDVKM. The CDR3 is made up of 13 amino acids. Drawing the rest from reference TRBV28 and TRBJ1-6, the complete variable domain is DVKVTQSSRYLVKRTGEKVFLECVQDMDHENMFWYRQDPGLGLRLIYFSYDVKMKEKGDIPEGYSVSREKKERFSLILESASTNQTSMYLCASKRSVDSPLHFGNGTRLTVT.

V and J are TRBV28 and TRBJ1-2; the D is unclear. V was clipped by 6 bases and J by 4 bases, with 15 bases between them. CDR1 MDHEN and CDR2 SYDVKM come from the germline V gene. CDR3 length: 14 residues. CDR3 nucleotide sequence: TGTGCCAGCAGCTCCGACCGAAGACTCTATGGCTACACCTTC. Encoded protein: CASSSDRRLYGYTF.

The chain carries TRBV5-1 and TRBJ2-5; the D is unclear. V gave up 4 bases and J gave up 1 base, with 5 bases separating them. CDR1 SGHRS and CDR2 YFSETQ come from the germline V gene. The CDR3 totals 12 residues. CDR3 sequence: CASSPFQETQYF. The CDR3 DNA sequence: TGCGCCAGCAGCCCTTTCCAAGAGACCCAGTACTTC.

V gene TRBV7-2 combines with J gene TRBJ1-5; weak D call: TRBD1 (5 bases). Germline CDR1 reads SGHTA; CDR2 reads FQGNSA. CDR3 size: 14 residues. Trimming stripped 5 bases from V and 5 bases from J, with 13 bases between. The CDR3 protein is CASSPRGGDQPQHF. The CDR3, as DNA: TGTGCCAGCAGCCCGCGGGGGGGAGATCAGCCCCAGCATTTT.

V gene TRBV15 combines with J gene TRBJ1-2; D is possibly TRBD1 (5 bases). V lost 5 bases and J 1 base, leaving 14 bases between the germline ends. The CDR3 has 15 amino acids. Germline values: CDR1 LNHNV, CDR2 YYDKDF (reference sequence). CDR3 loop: CATSGWDGGNYGYTF. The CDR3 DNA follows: TGTGCCACCAGCGGCTGGGACGGGGGTAACTATGGCTACACCTTC.

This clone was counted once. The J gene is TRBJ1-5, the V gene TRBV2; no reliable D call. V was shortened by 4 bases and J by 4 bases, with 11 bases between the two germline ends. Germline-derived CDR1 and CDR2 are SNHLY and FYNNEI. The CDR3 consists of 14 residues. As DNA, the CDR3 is TGTGCCAGCAGTGCGGCAGCGGGGAATCAGCCCCAGCATTTT. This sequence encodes CASSAAAGNQPQHF.

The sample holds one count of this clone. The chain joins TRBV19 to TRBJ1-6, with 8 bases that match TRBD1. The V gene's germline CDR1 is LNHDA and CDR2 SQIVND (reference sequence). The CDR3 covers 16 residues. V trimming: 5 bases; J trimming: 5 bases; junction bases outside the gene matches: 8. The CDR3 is CASSVDRGLDNSPLHF. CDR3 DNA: TGTGCCAGTAGTGTCGACAGGGGCCTCGATAATTCACCCCTCCACTTT. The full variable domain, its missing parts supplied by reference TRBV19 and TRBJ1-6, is DGGITQSPKYLFRKEGQNVTLSCEQNLNHDAMYWYRQDPGQGLRLIYYSQIVNDFQKGDIAEGYSVSREKKESFPLTVTSAQKNPTAFYLCASSVDRGLDNSPLHFGNGTRLTVT.